This TCR beta chain was retrieved from a study of CXCR3-negative and CXCR3-positive naive CD8 T cells. Findings and caveats of the study: Comparison of naive subsets found surface CD5 to be comparable, and TCR strength was inferred on the basis of TRB CDR3 properties. Diversity was high in both naive subsets and much lower in memory cells. With respect to TRBV-TRBJ usage, naive CXCR3-negative and CXCR3-positive cells were similar; memory differed.

This CDR3 has 14 residues. Germline CDR1 reads DFQATT; CDR2 reads SNEGSKA (reference sequence). As regards this clonotype: The antigen is undetermined.

5' RACE with UMI labels generated the TRB cDNA libraries. TCRdb re-called the 5' RACE reads; every CDR3 protein appears as one record, without DNA. Here the sample table reports 100,000 to 150,000 distinct CDR3 sequences. Naive CD8+ T lymphocytes were specified as CD45RO-CCR7+CD27+CD95-. This sequence joins TRBV20-1 and TRBJ2-1. This receptor was taken from a human donor in good health. Some clones in this sample may be carry-over from other donors' samples. The sequenced sample consisted of naive CXCR3- CD8+ T cells from blood. As to subset: CD45RO-CCR7+CD27+CD95- naive CD8+ T cells lacking CXCR3 (TNR3-). The CDR3 spells CSASLASSYNEQFF.